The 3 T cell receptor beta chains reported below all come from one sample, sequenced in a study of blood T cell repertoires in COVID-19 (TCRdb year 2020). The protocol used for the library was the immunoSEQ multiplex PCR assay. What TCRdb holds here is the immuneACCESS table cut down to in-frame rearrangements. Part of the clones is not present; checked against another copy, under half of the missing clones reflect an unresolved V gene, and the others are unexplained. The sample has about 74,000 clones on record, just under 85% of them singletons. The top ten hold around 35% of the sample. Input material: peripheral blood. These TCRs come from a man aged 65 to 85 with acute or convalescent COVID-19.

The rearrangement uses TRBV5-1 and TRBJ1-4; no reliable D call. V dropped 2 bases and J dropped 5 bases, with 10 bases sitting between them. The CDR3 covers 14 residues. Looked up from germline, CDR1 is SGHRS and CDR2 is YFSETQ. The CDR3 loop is CASSFAGKNEKLFF. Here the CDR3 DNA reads TGCGCCAGCAGCTTCGCGGGGAAAAATGAAAAACTGTTTTTT. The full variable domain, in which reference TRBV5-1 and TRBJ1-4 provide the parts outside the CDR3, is KAGVTQTPRYLIKTRGQQVTLSCSPISGHRSVSWYQQTPGQGLQFLFEYFSETQRNKGNFPGRFSGRQFSNSRSEMNVSTLELGDSALYLCASSFAGKNEKLFFGSGTQLSVL.

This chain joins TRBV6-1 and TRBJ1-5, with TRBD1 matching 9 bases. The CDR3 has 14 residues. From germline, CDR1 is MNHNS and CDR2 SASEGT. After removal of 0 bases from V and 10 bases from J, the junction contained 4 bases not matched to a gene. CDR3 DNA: TGTGCCAGCAGTGAAGCGACAGGGGGAACACCCCAGCATTTT. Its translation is CASSEATGGTPQHF.

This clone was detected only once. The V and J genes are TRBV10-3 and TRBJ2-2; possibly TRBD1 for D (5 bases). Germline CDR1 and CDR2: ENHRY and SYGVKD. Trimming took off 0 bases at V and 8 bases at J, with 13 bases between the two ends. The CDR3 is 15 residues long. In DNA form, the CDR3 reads TGTGCCATCAGTGAGTCGGGCATCTCAGGGGGGGAGCTGTTTTTT. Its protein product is CAISESGISGGELFF.